The 21 T cell receptor beta chains below all came from one sample that was sequenced in a study of T cells in Graves' hyperthyroidism and ophthalmopathy. It was RNA transcripts that yielded the amplified TCR beta CDR3 regions. The HTBI primer set drove a first-round RT-PCR of the TCR CDR3. TCRdb re-called the multiplex PCR reads through MiXCR, storing one row per CDR3 protein. The sample gives approximately 490,000 distinct CDR3 sequences, 22% of which show up once; around 54% is in the top ten. What was sequenced was blood. Every receptor here comes from a woman between 70 and 85 years old with Graves' ophthalmopathy.

This clonotype was counted at least ten times. V is TRBV5-5 and J is TRBJ1-1; no clear D gene. V was cut by 5 bases and J by 8 bases, with 16 bases left in between. The CDR3 has 13 amino acids. Germline CDR1 reads SGHKS; CDR2 reads YYEKEE (reference sequence). The CDR3 region is CASSALSAPEAFF. CDR3 nucleotides: TGTGCCAGCAGTGCGCTCAGCGCGCCCGAAGCTTTCTTT.

V usage is TRBV20-1 and J usage is TRBJ2-7; D gene unclear. V lost 3 bases and J lost 4, with 10 bases in between. In germline, CDR1 is DFQATT, CDR2 SNEGSKA (reference sequence). The CDR3 has 12 residues. CDR3 coding DNA: TGCAGTGCTAGGTATGGCCCATACGAGCAGTACTTC. Amino acid sequence: CSARYGPYEQYF.

This clonotype was found a few times. This rearrangement joins TRBV6-1 to TRBJ2-3; possibly TRBD1 for D (6 bases). There are 16 residues in the CDR3. V was cut by 5 bases and J by 1 base, with 16 bases left in between. Germline values: CDR1 MNHNS, CDR2 SASEGT. CDR3: CASSPPRGWGTDTQYF. In DNA form, the CDR3 reads TGTGCCAGCAGTCCCCCCAGGGGATGGGGCACAGATACGCAGTATTTT.

This clonotype was counted only a few times. The genes are TRBV12-3 or TRBV12-4 and TRBJ2-1, with D unclear. The CDR3 loop spans 13 amino acids. Trimming removed 3 bases from V and 4 bases from J, with 7 bases in between. CDR3 protein: CASSFGHYNEQFF. In DNA form, the CDR3 reads TGTGCCAGCAGTTTTGGGCATTACAATGAGCAGTTCTTC.

At least ten counts were recorded for this clonotype. The CDR3 DNA follows: TGTGCCAGCAGCCTTGGACAGGCGCCCTCACCCCTCCACTTT. Amino acid sequence: CASSLGQAPSPLHF. The J gene is TRBJ1-6, the V gene TRBV3-1; TRBD1 aligns across 7 bases. Germline V lookup: CDR1 LGHDT, CDR2 YNNKEL (reference sequence). CDR3 length: 14 residues. Trimming removed 4 bases from V and 10 bases from J; junction bases left unmatched: 7.

The chain has TRBV20-1 and TRBJ1-2; possible D gene TRBD1, 5 bases. Germline CDR1 is DFQATT and CDR2 is SNEGSKA (reference sequence). The CDR3 is 15 residues long. V was clipped by 8 bases and J by 7 bases, with 26 bases between them. CDR3 DNA: TGCAGTCCGGGGACCCCCGCCTTGGGCTGGGCTGGCTACACCTTC. As protein: CSPGTPALGWAGYTF.

At least ten counts were recorded for this clonotype. The V gene is TRBV12-3 or TRBV12-4, the J gene TRBJ2-1; 10 bases are shared with TRBD2. CDR3 length equals 20 residues. The ends lost 7 bases at V and 5 bases at J; junction bases unmatched: 23. CDR3 nucleotides: TGTGCCAGCAATGGCTTTGGGGTTAGCGGGAGGACCCTAAATAACAATGAGCAGTTCTTC. Translation: CASNGFGVSGRTLNNNEQFF.

The chain combines TRBV6-1 with TRBJ2-7, with TRBD2 matching 10 bases. V was clipped by 6 bases and J by 1 base; unmatched bases: 3. Germline loops: CDR1 MNHNS, CDR2 SASEGT. The CDR3 runs to 14 residues. The DNA for the CDR3 is TGTGCCAGCAGCAAGCGGGAGGGGTCCTACGAGCAGTACTTC. It specifies CASSKREGSYEQYF.

In this sample, this clonotype turned up many times. The chain combines TRBV5-1 with TRBJ2-3; D is ambiguous. This CDR3 spans 14 amino acids. With 4 bases removed from V and 6 bases from J, the gap between germline ends came to 15 bases. Germline loops: CDR1 SGHRS, CDR2 YFSETQ. The CDR3 bases are TGCGCCAGCAGCCGGACGGGTGGGATGGATACGCAGTATTTT. The encoded protein is CASSRTGGMDTQYF.

This clonotype was found a few times. This chain connects TRBV6-5 to TRBJ1-2, with D possibly being TRBD1 (6 bases). V lost 0 bases, J lost 4 bases, and 9 bases lay in between. The CDR3 extends over 14 amino acids. CDR1 and CDR2 (germline): MNHEY, SVGAGI. The CDR3 DNA reads as TGTGCCAGCAGTTACTCCGGACAGCCCTATGGCTACACCTTC. As protein: CASSYSGQPYGYTF.

Many counts were recorded for this clonotype. This chain uses TRBV28 with TRBJ2-7; either TRBD1 or TRBD2 may fit D (8 bases each). Per germline, CDR1 MDHEN and CDR2 SYDVKM. V shed 6 bases and J shed 1 base, with 19 bases lying between them. This CDR3 spans 16 amino acids. The CDR3 DNA reads as TGTGCCAGCAGACCCGGGGGGGGGACAGGTTCCTACGAGCAGTACTTC. Its protein is CASRPGGGTGSYEQYF.

This chain uses TRBV5-6 with TRBJ2-5; 8 bases match TRBD2. V was clipped by 4 bases and J by 5 bases; unmatched bases: 7. This CDR3 region has 14 residues. Per the germline V gene, CDR1 is SGHDT and CDR2 is YYEEEE. The CDR3 bases are TGTGCCAGCAGCCGGCGGGGGGCTAGGGAGACCCAGTACTTC. This translates into CASSRRGARETQYF.

This clonotype has just a few counts. V is TRBV20-1 and J is TRBJ1-2; D call uncertain. Deletions cut 3 bases from V and 6 bases from J, with 14 bases between. The CDR3 has 13 residues. CDR1 and CDR2 (germline): DFQATT, SNEGSKA (reference sequence). The CDR3 DNA reads TGCAGTGCTAGGCCCCCCGGGGAGGATGGCTACACCTTC. This codes for CSARPPGEDGYTF.

Ten or more counts support this clonotype. The chain combines TRBV2 with TRBJ2-7; 7 bases match TRBD2. Per the germline V gene, CDR1 is SNHLY and CDR2 is FYNNEI. The CDR3 is 14 residues long. With 4 bases clipped from V and 3 bases from J, the junction kept 6 bases outside the gene matches. DNA for the CDR3: TGTGCCAGCAGTGCACCGGGACTAAGCTACGAGCAGTACTTC. Encoded protein: CASSAPGLSYEQYF.

This CDR3 is CASSTGSYNEQFF. The CDR3 DNA follows: TGTGCCAGCAGCACCGGATCCTACAATGAGCAGTTCTTC. V gene TRBV7-2 combines with J gene TRBJ2-1; D not certain. CDR1 is SGHTA, CDR2 FQGNSA, per germline. The CDR3 contains 13 residues. The germline V and J ends were trimmed by 5 bases and 1 base, with 6 bases remaining between them.

This clonotype has a count of ten or more. The gene calls are TRBV9 and TRBJ2-1; a possible D gene is TRBD1 (6 bases). With 2 bases removed from V and 0 bases from J, the gap between germline ends came to 9 bases. CDR1 is SGDLS and CDR2 is YYNGEE in the germline V gene. The CDR3 has 15 amino acids. The CDR3: CASSVTGSSYNEQFF. As DNA, the CDR3 is TGTGCCAGCAGCGTTACAGGGAGCTCCTACAATGAGCAGTTCTTC.

This clonotype was seen a handful of times. V is TRBV27 and J is TRBJ2-7, with 9 positions matching TRBD2. The CDR3 loop spans 15 amino acids. V trimming: 3 bases; J trimming: 0 bases; junction bases outside the gene matches: 3. Germline V gene sequence: CDR1 MNHEY, CDR2 SMNVEV (reference sequence). For the CDR3, the DNA is TGTGCCAGCAGTTTCAGCGGGAGGAGCTCCTACGAGCAGTACTTC. Translating gives CASSFSGRSSYEQYF.

This clonotype has only a few counts. The V and J genes are TRBV6-1 and TRBJ1-2, with TRBD1 matching 9 bases. The V gene end was trimmed by 6 bases and the J gene end by 7 bases; junction bases not matched to a gene: 15. Germline V gene lookup returns CDR1 MNHNS and CDR2 SASEGT. The CDR3 covers 16 residues. CDR3 residues: CASSSAGGTGSTGYTF. CDR3 in DNA: TGTGCCAGCAGCTCCGCGGGGGGGACAGGGTCTACTGGCTACACCTTC.

This chain links TRBV6-1 with TRBJ2-7; 7 bases match TRBD1. After removal of 6 bases from V and 2 bases from J, the junction contained 7 bases not matched to a gene. The CDR3 is 14 residues long. CDR1 is MNHNS and CDR2 is SASEGT in the germline V gene. The CDR3 loop reads CASSSGTAPYEQYF. CDR3 nucleotides: TGTGCCAGCAGCTCCGGGACAGCACCCTACGAGCAGTACTTC.

This clonotype was seen at least ten times. This sequence joins TRBV12-3 or TRBV12-4 and TRBJ1-5; 9 nucleotides line up with TRBD1. The V segment lost 7 bases and the J segment 4 bases; nucleotides outside the gene matches: 5. The CDR3 extends over 14 amino acids. This CDR3 reads CASTIGQGNQPQHF. CDR3 coding DNA: TGTGCCAGCACCATCGGACAGGGGAATCAGCCCCAGCATTTT.

This clonotype showed up just a few times. This rearrangement joins TRBV6-2 or TRBV6-3 to TRBJ2-5, with TRBD2 identical over 13 bases. Trimming removed 6 bases from V and 5 bases from J; junction bases left unmatched: 6. The CDR3 length is 15 residues. CDR1 is MNHEY and CDR2 is SVGEGT in the germline V gene. For the CDR3, the DNA is TGTGCCAGCAGCCGGACTAGCGGGAGAGTGGAGACCCAGTACTTC. This sequence encodes CASSRTSGRVETQYF.